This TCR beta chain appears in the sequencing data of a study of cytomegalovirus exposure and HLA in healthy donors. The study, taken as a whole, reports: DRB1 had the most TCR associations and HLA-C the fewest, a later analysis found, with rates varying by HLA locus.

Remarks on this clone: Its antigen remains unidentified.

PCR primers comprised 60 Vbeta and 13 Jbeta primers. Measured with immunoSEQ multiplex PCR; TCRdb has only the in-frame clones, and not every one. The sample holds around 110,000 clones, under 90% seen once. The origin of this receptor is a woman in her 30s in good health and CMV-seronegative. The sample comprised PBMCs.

This CDR3 is CASSQTNLASGYEQYF. DNA for the CDR3: TGTGCCAGCAGCCAAACAAATCTGGCTAGCGGATACGAGCAGTACTTC. The gene calls are TRBV4-2 and TRBJ2-5; 7 bases line up with TRBD2. The DNA end lines up better with TRBJ2-7; the J call may be wrong. This CDR3 comprises 16 residues. Germline CDR1 and CDR2: LGHNA and YNFKEQ.